This record concerns one T cell receptor beta chain sequence. The data were obtained in a study of blood T cell repertoires in COVID-19. The overall study: Acute-phase and convalescent COVID-19 samples originated in the United States, Italy and Spain.

Study processing details: The assay estimated nucleated cells by amplifying reference gene primers. Here immunoSEQ multiplex PCR was the method, and the copy in TCRdb shows in-frame clones only, minus some. For V, J and clone size, that table is used; D and trimming come from the DNA. The sample records around 280,000 clones, about 86% being singletons. CDR3 size: 14 residues. V lost 3 bases and J lost 4, with 11 bases in between. Germline V gene lookup returns CDR1 MDHEN and CDR2 SYDVKM. The sequence came from a woman under 40 who had recovered from COVID-19. This rearrangement joins TRBV28 to TRBJ2-3; tentative D call: TRBD2 (5 bases). Input material: peripheral blood. CDR3 nucleotide sequence: TGTGCCAGCAGTTTTGAGCCTAGCTCAGATACGCAGTATTTT. Protein sequence: CASSFEPSSDTQYF.